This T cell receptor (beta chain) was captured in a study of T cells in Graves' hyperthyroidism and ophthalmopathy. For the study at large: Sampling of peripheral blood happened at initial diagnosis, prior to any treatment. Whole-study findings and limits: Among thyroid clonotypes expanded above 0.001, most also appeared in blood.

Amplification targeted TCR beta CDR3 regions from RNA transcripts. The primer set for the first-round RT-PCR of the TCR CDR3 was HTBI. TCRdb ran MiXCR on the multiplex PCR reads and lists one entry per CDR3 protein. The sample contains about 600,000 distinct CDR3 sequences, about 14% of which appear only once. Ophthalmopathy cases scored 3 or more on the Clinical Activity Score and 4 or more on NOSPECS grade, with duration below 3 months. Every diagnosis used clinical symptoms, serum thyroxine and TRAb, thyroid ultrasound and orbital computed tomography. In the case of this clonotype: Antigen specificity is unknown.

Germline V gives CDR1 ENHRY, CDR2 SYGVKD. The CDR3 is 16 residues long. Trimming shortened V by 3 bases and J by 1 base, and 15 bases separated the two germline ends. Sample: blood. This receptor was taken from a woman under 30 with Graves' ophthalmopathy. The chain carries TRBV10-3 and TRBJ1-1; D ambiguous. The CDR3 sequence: CAISERPGYGNTEAFF. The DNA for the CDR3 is TGTGCCATCAGTGAACGCCCGGGGTATGGGAACACTGAAGCTTTCTTT.